The T cell receptor (beta chain) described here comes from a study of chemoradiotherapy in HPV16-positive cancers. Whole-study results and caveats: Candidate HPV-specific clones and E7-related TCR motifs grew in tumor during treatment.

Over chemoradiotherapy, repertoires were sampled more than once. On this clone: Antigen specificity is unknown.

Generated by immunoSEQ multiplex PCR, the TCRdb table keeps only in-frame clones and is missing some. Of fewer than 40,000 clones in the sample, more than 65% are singletons; the top ten hold around 5.2%. This TCR was recovered from a human donor with HPV-associated anogenital cancer. This material consisted of blood, taken from a patient who underwent chemoradiotherapy.

The CDR3 protein is CASSLFPNEQFF. CDR3 nucleotides: TGTGCCAGTAGTCTTTTTCCCAATGAGCAGTTCTTC. The chain joins TRBV19 to TRBJ2-1; the D is unclear. From germline, CDR1 is LNHDA and CDR2 SQIVND (reference sequence). V was pared by 5 bases and J by 6 bases, with 8 bases between. This CDR3 region has 12 residues.